The 3 T cell receptor beta chains reported below all come from one sample, sequenced in a study of shared clonotypes between healthy human individuals. TCRdb keeps only in-frame clones here, not all; method: immunoSEQ multiplex PCR. Of about 2,500,000 clones in the sample, around 94% were seen once. The source material was naive CD4+ T cells sorted from blood. The subset is: CD45RA+ positively selected. The receptors were sampled from a man between 18 and 35 years old in good health.

With respect to this clone: The sample has other DNA sequences that encode this CDR3 too. The chain combines TRBV11-3 with TRBJ2-3; D remains ambiguous. The CDR3 length is 12 residues. V was cut by 2 bases and J by 3 bases, with 3 bases left in between. Germline V gives CDR1 SGHNT, CDR2 YENEEA. The CDR3, as DNA: TGTGCCAGCAGCTTAAATACAGATACGCAGTATTTT. Translated, it gives CASSLNTDTQYF.

The V call is TRBV27, the J call TRBJ2-5; the match to TRBD2 covers 11 bases. This CDR3 contains 16 residues. Germline CDR1 MNHEY, CDR2 SMNVEV (reference sequence). V dropped 4 bases and J dropped 7; count of bases not matched to a gene: 11. CDR3 bases: TGTGCCAGCAGTTCTGGACTAGCGGGCGGCCTGGGGACCCAGTACTTC. This encodes CASSSGLAGGLGTQYF.

In regard to this clone: Other DNA sequences in the same sample also yield this CDR3. The chain joins TRBV5-6 to TRBJ2-7, with D unresolved. From germline, CDR1 is SGHDT and CDR2 YYEEEE. V was cut by 1 base and J by 5 bases, with 4 bases left in between. This CDR3 is built from 11 residues. DNA of the CDR3: TGTGCCAGCAGCTTGAGGAACGAGCAGTACTTC. Its protein is CASSLRNEQYF.